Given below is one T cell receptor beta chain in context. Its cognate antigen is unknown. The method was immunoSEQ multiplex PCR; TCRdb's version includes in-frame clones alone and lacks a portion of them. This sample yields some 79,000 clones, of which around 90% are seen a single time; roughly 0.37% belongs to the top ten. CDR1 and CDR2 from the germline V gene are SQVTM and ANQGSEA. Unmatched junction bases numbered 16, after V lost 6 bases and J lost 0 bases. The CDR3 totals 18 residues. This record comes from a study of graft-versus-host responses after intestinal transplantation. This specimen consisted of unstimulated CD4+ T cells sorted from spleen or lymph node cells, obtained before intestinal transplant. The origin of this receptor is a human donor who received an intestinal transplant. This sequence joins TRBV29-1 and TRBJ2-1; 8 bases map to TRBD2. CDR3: CSVVRIPGGTSSYNEQFF. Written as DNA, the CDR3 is TGCAGCGTCGTACGAATCCCGGGGGGGACTAGCTCCTACAATGAGCAGTTCTTC.